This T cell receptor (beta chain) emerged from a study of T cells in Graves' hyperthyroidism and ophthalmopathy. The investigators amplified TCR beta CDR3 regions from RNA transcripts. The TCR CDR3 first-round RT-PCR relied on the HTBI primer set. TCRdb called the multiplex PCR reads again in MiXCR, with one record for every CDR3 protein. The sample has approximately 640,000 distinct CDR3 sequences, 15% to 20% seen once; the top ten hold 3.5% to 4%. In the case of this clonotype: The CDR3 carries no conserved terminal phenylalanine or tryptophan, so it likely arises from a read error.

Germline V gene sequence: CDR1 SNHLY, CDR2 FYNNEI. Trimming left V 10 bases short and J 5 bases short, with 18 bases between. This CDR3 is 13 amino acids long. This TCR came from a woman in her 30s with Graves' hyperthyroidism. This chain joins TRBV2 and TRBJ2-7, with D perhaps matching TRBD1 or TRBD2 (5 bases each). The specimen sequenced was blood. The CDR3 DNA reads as TGTGCCATCTCAGGGACGCGGATCCACGAGCAGTACTCC. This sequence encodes CAISGTRIHEQYS.